The 24 T cell receptor beta chains given below trace back to one sample, sequenced in a study of blood T cell repertoires in COVID-19. Libraries were prepared by immunoSEQ multiplex PCR; TCRdb keeps only in-frame clonotypes and omits some of them. The sample lists a few hundred thousand clones, roughly 89% occurring once. Specimen: peripheral blood. The receptor source for this set is a woman aged 40 to 49 who had recovered from COVID-19.

The chain recombines TRBV5-1 with TRBJ2-1, with 10 bases matching TRBD1. The CDR3 length is 16 residues. CDR1 is SGHRS, CDR2 YFSETQ, per germline. The V gene end was trimmed by 4 bases and the J gene end by 4 bases; junction bases not matched to a gene: 8. CDR3 sequence (DNA): TGCGCCAGCAGCCCGAGCCGGGACAGGGGTTACAATGAGCAGTTCTTC. This translates into CASSPSRDRGYNEQFF.

The chain joins TRBV3-1 (or the pseudogene TRBV3-2) to TRBJ2-3; D not certain. This CDR3 has 16 residues. Between the trimmed V and J ends, which lost 4 bases and 6 bases, there was a span of 20 bases. Looked up from germline, CDR1 is LGHDT and CDR2 is YNNKEL (reference sequence). CDR3 nucleotide sequence: TGTGCCAGCAGCCTAAGATCCGGGTCGTCAATGGATACGCAGTATTTT. Amino acid sequence: CASSLRSGSSMDTQYF.

V usage is TRBV5-4 and J usage is TRBJ2-5; 8 nucleotides agree with TRBD2. Germline V gene lookup returns CDR1 SGHNT and CDR2 YYREEE (reference sequence). The CDR3 runs 15 residues. The J segment lost 4 bases and the V segment lost 4 bases, leaving 9 bases of the junction unmatched. Here the CDR3 DNA reads TGTGCCAGCAGCCAGGGACTAGAGGTTGGAGAGACCCAGTACTTC. Amino acids: CASSQGLEVGETQYF.

The CDR3 protein is CASSLDFASSYNEQFF. The DNA for the CDR3 is TGCGCCAGCAGCCTAGATTTTGCTAGCTCCTACAATGAGCAGTTCTTC. The genes are TRBV4-1 and TRBJ2-1, with D unresolved. The CDR3 runs 16 residues. CDR1 is MGHRA and CDR2 is YSYEKL in the germline V gene. The V end lost 4 bases, the J end lost 0 bases, and 13 bases lay between the germline ends.

CDR3 in DNA: TGTGCCAGCAGGACAGGGGGCGGCAATCAGCCCCAGCATTTT. This translates into CASRTGGGNQPQHF. The V call is TRBV6-5, the J call TRBJ1-5; TRBD1 matches at 10 bases. Germline CDR1 MNHEY, CDR2 SVGAGI. This CDR3 has 14 residues. V shed 6 bases, J shed 2 bases, and the junction held 1 base outside the gene matches.

This sequence joins TRBV5-1 and TRBJ2-7, with D possibly being TRBD2 (6 bases). The CDR3 is 15 amino acids. Germline V gives CDR1 SGHRS, CDR2 YFSETQ. The V end lost 4 bases, the J end lost 7 bases, and 21 bases lay between the germline ends. The CDR3 DNA sequence: TGCGCCAGCAGCCTGTCCCCAGGGACGGCGGGAGAGCAGTACGTC. Its protein is CASSLSPGTAGEQYV.

This rearrangement joins TRBV7-2 to TRBJ1-4, with 10 bases identical to TRBD1. The germline V gene has CDR1 SGHTA and CDR2 FQGNSA. The CDR3 covers 16 residues. After removal of 1 base from V and 8 bases from J, the junction contained 7 bases not matched to a gene. The CDR3 loop is CASSLDLLGQGEKLFF. For the CDR3, the DNA is TGTGCCAGCAGCTTAGATCTTCTGGGACAGGGGGAAAAACTGTTTTTT. Full variable domain (rest looked up from reference TRBV7-2 and TRBJ1-4): GAGVSQSPSNKVTEKGKDVELRCDPISGHTALYWYRQSLGQGLEFLIYFQGNSAPDKSGLPSDRFSAERTGGSVSTLTIQRTQQEDSAVYLCASSLDLLGQGEKLFFGSGTQLSVL.

The chain employs TRBV4-1 and TRBJ2-5; TRBD1 matches at 8 bases. The CDR3 spans 16 residues. Germline trimming cut 0 bases from V and 4 bases from J; bases unmatched to any gene: 7. Germline lookup yields CDR1 MGHRA and CDR2 YSYEKL. In DNA form, the CDR3 reads TGCGCCAGCAGCCAAGAGGGCCACAGGGGGGCAGAGACCCAGTACTTC. Amino acids: CASSQEGHRGAETQYF.

The genes are TRBV5-1 and TRBJ1-3; D gene uncertain. There are 14 residues in the CDR3. The germline gives CDR1 SGHRS, CDR2 YFSETQ. The germline V and J ends were trimmed by 4 bases and 0 bases, with 8 bases remaining between them. Here the CDR3 reads CASSPDYSGNTIYF. In DNA, the CDR3 is TGCGCCAGCAGCCCAGATTACTCTGGAAACACCATATATTTT.

This chain joins TRBV19 and TRBJ2-7; no clear D. The germline V and J ends were trimmed by 1 base and 3 bases, with 10 bases remaining between them. The CDR3 sequence is 14 residues long. The V gene's germline CDR1 is LNHDA and CDR2 SQIVND (reference sequence). The CDR3 nucleotides are TGTGCCAGTAGTATAGGAGGAGCTAACTACGAGCAGTACTTC. Translated: CASSIGGANYEQYF.

The rearrangement joins TRBV6-4 to TRBJ2-1; 8 positions agree with TRBD1. J gave up 5 bases and V 6 bases, and 15 bases lay outside the gene matches. Germline V gene lookup returns CDR1 MRHNA and CDR2 SNTAGT. CDR3 length: 17 amino acids. The CDR3 region is CASSINLVGTGNNEQFF. In DNA, the CDR3 is TGTGCCAGCAGCATTAACTTAGTCGGGACAGGCAACAATGAGCAGTTCTTC.

The chain combines TRBV7-2 with TRBJ2-5, with TRBD2 matching 8 bases. Trimming removed 2 bases from V and 3 bases from J; junction bases left unmatched: 5. Germline V gene data show CDR1 as SGHTA and CDR2 as FQGNSA. CDR3 length: 15 amino acids. CDR3 coding DNA: TGTGCCAGCAGCTTAACGGCGGGGGGAGAAGAGACCCAGTACTTC. This codes for CASSLTAGGEETQYF. The full variable domain, with the rest looked up from reference TRBV7-2 and TRBJ2-5, is GAGVSQSPSNKVTEKGKDVELRCDPISGHTALYWYRQSLGQGLEFLIYFQGNSAPDKSGLPSDRFSAERTGGSVSTLTIQRTQQEDSAVYLCASSLTAGGEETQYFGPGTRLLVL.

The chain employs TRBV5-5 and TRBJ2-1; 10 bases align to TRBD2. There are 15 residues in the CDR3. Germline-derived CDR1 and CDR2 are SGHKS and YYEKEE (reference sequence). V trimming: 0 bases; J trimming: 4 bases; junction bases outside the gene matches: 1. The CDR3 DNA reads as TGTGCCAGCAGCTTGGGACTAGCGGGTTACAATGAGCAGTTCTTC. This gives the protein CASSLGLAGYNEQFF.

The chain recombines TRBV2 with TRBJ2-1; D may be TRBD2 (6 bases). Trimming removed 7 bases at V and 9 bases at J, with 19 bases between. From germline, CDR1 is SNHLY and CDR2 FYNNEI. This CDR3 contains 14 residues. The CDR3 DNA reads TGTGCCAGCACTGCGGGTAGCGGAAGGGGTGAGCAGTTCTTC. Amino acid sequence: CASTAGSGRGEQFF.

The chain joins TRBV9 to TRBJ2-2; D uncertain. CDR3 length equals 12 residues. Trimming took 4 bases from V and 6 from J, leaving 7 bases between them. The V gene's germline CDR1 is SGDLS and CDR2 YYNGEE. This chain's CDR3 is CASSPSAGELFF. In nucleotides, the CDR3 is TGTGCCAGCAGCCCTTCGGCCGGGGAGCTGTTTTTT.

This chain uses TRBV12-5 with TRBJ2-5, with 14 positions matching TRBD2. CDR3 length: 17 residues. Germline V CDR1 and CDR2: LGHNT, FRNRAP. Trimming took 0 bases from V and 5 from J; bases not matched to a gene: 5. CDR3 loop: CASGLVRLAGGGETQYF. CDR3 DNA sequence: TGTGCTAGTGGTTTGGTGCGACTAGCGGGAGGGGGTGAGACCCAGTACTTC.

This clone was seen only once. Here the CDR3 reads CASSQLAGGRIPSTDTQYF. In nucleotides, the CDR3 is TGCGCCAGCAGCCAACTAGCGGGGGGCCGTATCCCAAGCACAGATACGCAGTATTTT. The V gene is TRBV5-1, the J gene TRBJ2-3; 12 positions agree with TRBD2. The CDR3 runs to 19 residues. With V trimmed by 4 bases and J by 0 bases, 12 bases remained unmatched. Germline loops: CDR1 SGHRS, CDR2 YFSETQ.

V is TRBV29-1 and J is TRBJ2-3, with unresolved D. This CDR3 spans 13 amino acids. CDR1 is SQVTM and CDR2 is ANQGSEA in the germline V gene. V was trimmed by 6 bases and J by 2 bases, leaving 12 bases between them. In nucleotides, the CDR3 is TGCAGCGTCTGCACAGTTGCCACAGATACGCAGTATTTT. It yields the protein CSVCTVATDTQYF.

The V gene is TRBV11-2, the J gene TRBJ2-5; possibly TRBD1 for D (5 bases). Germline values: CDR1 SGHAT, CDR2 FQNNGV. This CDR3 is built from 12 residues. With 5 bases removed from V and 5 bases from J, the gap between germline ends came to 9 bases. The CDR3 region has the DNA TGTGCCAGCAGCCCAGGGTTGGAGACCCAGTACTTC. It is translated as CASSPGLETQYF.

The chain recombines TRBV18 with TRBJ2-3, with 8 bases that match TRBD2. Germline CDR1 reads KGHSH; CDR2 reads LQKENI. This CDR3 contains 16 residues. Trimming took 3 bases from V and 3 from J; bases not matched to a gene: 8. CDR3 protein: CASSPTGTGGTDTQYF. CDR3 sequence (DNA): TGTGCCAGCTCACCCACCGGGACGGGAGGGACAGATACGCAGTATTTT.

This clone was seen a handful of times. The rearrangement links TRBV30 to TRBJ2-1; maybe TRBD1 (5 bases). V was pared by 4 bases and J by 3 bases, with 13 bases between. Germline V CDR1 and CDR2: GTSNPN, SVGIG (reference sequence). This CDR3 has 14 amino acids. CDR3 nucleotide sequence: TGTGCCTGGAATCAGGGCCGTAGCTACAATGAGCAGTTCTTC. Encoded protein: CAWNQGRSYNEQFF.

The chain recombines TRBV5-4 with TRBJ1-1; tentative D call: TRBD1 (5 bases). V lost 1 base and J 4 bases, leaving 14 bases between the germline ends. The CDR3 runs to 15 residues. Germline-derived CDR1 and CDR2 are SGHNT and YYREEE (reference sequence). The CDR3 sequence: CASSLRQLTGTEAFF. The CDR3 DNA reads as TGTGCCAGCAGCTTGAGACAGCTTACCGGCACTGAAGCTTTCTTT.

The rearrangement links TRBV24-1 to TRBJ2-7, with 7 positions matching TRBD1. In germline, CDR1 is KGHDR, CDR2 SFDVKD. V dropped 5 bases and J dropped 7; count of bases not matched to a gene: 10. This CDR3 has 14 residues. The CDR3 reads CATSGDSETWEQYV. Here the CDR3 DNA reads TGTGCCACCAGTGGGGACAGCGAGACGTGGGAGCAGTACGTC.

The chain employs TRBV7-9 and TRBJ2-2; TRBD2 might be the D (6 bases). The germline V and J ends were trimmed by 4 bases and 1 base, with 13 bases remaining between them. Germline V gene sequence: CDR1 SEHNR, CDR2 FQNEAQ (reference sequence). The CDR3 loop spans 16 amino acids. This CDR3 is CASSSTGTVNTGELFF. In DNA form, the CDR3 reads TGTGCCAGCAGCTCTACCGGGACTGTGAACACCGGGGAGCTGTTTTTT.